The 2 T cell receptor beta chains reported below all come from one sample, sequenced in a study of shared clonotypes between healthy human individuals. The method was immunoSEQ multiplex PCR; TCRdb's version includes in-frame clones alone and lacks a portion of them. The data show millions of clones, 85% to 95% seen once. Sequences were obtained from naive CD4+ T cells sorted from blood. Documented subset: CD45RA+ positively selected. These receptors were collected from a young man in good health.

The chain joins TRBV5-1 to TRBJ2-7; 12 bases are shared with TRBD2. Germline CDR1 and CDR2: SGHRS and YFSETQ. The V gene end was trimmed by 0 bases and the J gene end by 7 bases; junction bases not matched to a gene: 11. This CDR3 is 17 amino acids long. In nucleotides, the CDR3 is TGCGCCAGCAGCTTGGAACTAGCGGGAGGAACTTCTCGGGAGCAGTACTTC. Translating gives CASSLELAGGTSREQYF.

The V and J genes are TRBV2 and TRBJ2-2; D is unresolved. The CDR3 runs to 14 residues. Germline V gene lookup returns CDR1 SNHLY and CDR2 FYNNEI. Deletions cut 4 bases from V and 8 bases from J, with 14 bases between. CDR3 DNA: TGTGCCAGCAGTGCGCAGCCTGGAGTGGGGGAGCTGTTTTTT. Protein: CASSAQPGVGELFF.